These 17 T cell receptor beta chains came from one sample sequenced in a study of vaccination and CD4 T cells after COVID-19. Antigen specificity for these receptors is unknown. An Oncomine TCR Beta short-read assay was used to sequence the DNA from cultured CD4+ T cells. Via MiXCR, TCRdb re-called the PCR reads, giving one row per CDR3 protein. The sample has about 25,000 distinct CDR3 sequences; approximately 28% are singletons. This sample's time point: late sampling 161 to 241 days after vaccination in a few convalescent patients. Treatment noted: roughly ten-day PBMC culture with coronavirus spike peptide pools or control peptides (ViraFEST assay). The input for sequencing was CD4+ T cells from blood, cultured in vitro, taken about 7 months after SARS-CoV-2 vaccination. The receptors were gathered from a human donor who had recovered from COVID-19.

V usage is TRBV24-1 and J usage is TRBJ2-1; 10 bases are a match to TRBD1. The germline CDR1 and CDR2 sequences are KGHDR and SFDVKD. The CDR3 sequence is 18 residues long. V trimming: 4 bases; J trimming: 3 bases; junction bases outside the gene matches: 11. CDR3 sequence: CATSDRRPTGGDYNEQFF. CDR3 coding DNA: TGTGCCACCAGTGACCGCCGCCCGACAGGGGGCGACTACAATGAGCAGTTCTTC.

This chain joins TRBV6-2 or TRBV6-3 and TRBJ1-2; 8 nucleotides line up with TRBD1. V lost 5 bases, J lost 4 bases, and 9 bases stayed unmatched. The CDR3 spans 15 residues. Germline V gives CDR1 MNHEY, CDR2 SVGEGT. DNA of the CDR3: TGTGCCAGCAGTCCTGGACAGGGACGCGGCTATGGCTACACCTTC. The encoded protein is CASSPGQGRGYGYTF.

The CDR3 sequence: CASSVRSAGQTYEQYF. Here the CDR3 DNA reads TGTGCCAGCAGTGTTAGATCAGCGGGACAGACCTACGAGCAGTACTTC. The V and J genes are TRBV6-1 and TRBJ2-7; tentatively, D is TRBD1 or TRBD2 (7 bases each). This CDR3 region has 16 residues. The germline V and J ends were trimmed by 4 bases and 2 bases, with 18 bases remaining between them. CDR1 MNHNS and CDR2 SASEGT come from the germline V gene.

A few counts support this clonotype. The chain recombines TRBV10-3 with TRBJ1-1; no reliable D call. The CDR3 loop spans 13 amino acids. Per germline, CDR1 ENHRY and CDR2 SYGVKD. V shed 6 bases and J shed 1 base, with 9 bases lying between them. CDR3 loop: CAIRGRGNTEAFF. CDR3 coding DNA: TGTGCCATCAGAGGGAGAGGGAACACTGAAGCTTTCTTT.

This clonotype is medium-sized (0.01 to 0.1%) in the sample. This chain links TRBV7-9 with TRBJ1-1; D gene ambiguous. The CDR3 totals 13 residues. Germline V gives CDR1 SEHNR, CDR2 FQNEAQ (reference sequence). Trimming removed 5 bases at V and 5 bases at J, with 12 bases between. This chain's CDR3 is CASSPSAVTEAFF. The DNA for the CDR3 is TGTGCCAGCAGCCCCAGTGCCGTGACTGAAGCTTTCTTT. The full variable domain, completed using reference TRBV7-9 and TRBJ1-1, is DTGVSQNPRHKITKRGQNVTFRCDPISEHNRLYWYRQTLGQGPEFLTYFQNEAQLEKSRLLSDRFSAERPKGSFSTLEIQRTEQGDSAMYLCASSPSAVTEAFFGQGTRLTVV.

This chain links TRBV19 with TRBJ2-1; the match to TRBD2 covers 9 bases. Unmatched junction bases numbered 5, after V lost 5 bases and J lost 3 bases. The CDR3 length is 15 residues. CDR1 is LNHDA, CDR2 SQIVND, per germline (reference sequence). The CDR3 DNA reads TGTGCCAGTAGTCAGCGACTAGCGGACTACAATGAGCAGTTCTTC. Translating it yields CASSQRLADYNEQFF.

This clonotype was seen at least ten times. The V gene is TRBV7-9, the J gene TRBJ2-5; possibly TRBD1 for D (8 bases). CDR3 size: 17 residues. V lost 6 bases, J lost 5 bases, and 25 bases lay in between. In germline, CDR1 is SEHNR, CDR2 FQNEAQ (reference sequence). The chain's CDR3 is CASSLPPDRGGFETQYF. As DNA, the CDR3 is TGTGCCAGCAGTCTACCTCCCGACAGGGGAGGGTTCGAGACCCAGTACTTC. The complete variable domain, with remaining parts taken from reference TRBV7-9 and TRBJ2-5, reads DTGVSQNPRHKITKRGQNVTFRCDPISEHNRLYWYRQTLGQGPEFLTYFQNEAQLEKSRLLSDRFSAERPKGSFSTLEIQRTEQGDSAMYLCASSLPPDRGGFETQYFGPGTRLLVL.

This clonotype was picked up a small number of times. The rearrangement uses TRBV10-3 and TRBJ1-2; 7 bases are a match to TRBD1. The CDR3 has 13 amino acids. Looked up from germline, CDR1 is ENHRY and CDR2 is SYGVKD. The trim removed 11 bases at V and 8 bases at J, leaving 14 bases unmatched. The CDR3 nucleotides read TGTGCCGTCACCCCAGGGGGGCGTAAGGGCTACACCTTC. Protein sequence: CAVTPGGRKGYTF.

This clonotype occurred a few times. The genes are TRBV7-9 and TRBJ2-7, with 7 bases identical to TRBD2. J gave up 2 bases and V 5 bases, and 6 bases lay outside the gene matches. This CDR3 is built from 14 residues. Per the germline V gene, CDR1 is SEHNR and CDR2 is FQNEAQ (reference sequence). Written as DNA, the CDR3 is TGTGCCAGCAGCCCTGCGGGAGAAGCCTACGAGCAGTACTTC. Translated, it gives CASSPAGEAYEQYF.

In this sample, this clonotype turned up a few times. The V call is TRBV19, the J call TRBJ2-7, with D unclear. Looked up from germline, CDR1 is LNHDA and CDR2 is SQIVND (reference sequence). V was shortened by 4 bases and J by 6 bases, with 10 bases between the two germline ends. This CDR3 has 12 residues. The CDR3: CASSNSLSEQYF. The CDR3 DNA reads as TGTGCCAGTAGTAACTCCCTGAGCGAGCAGTACTTC.

V gene TRBV7-8 combines with J gene TRBJ1-5; D is unresolved. Germline-derived CDR1 and CDR2 are SGHVS and FQNEAQ. CDR3 size: 15 residues. Trimming cost V 5 bases and J 2 bases, with 13 bases left between them. CDR3 protein: CASSGGFLGNQPQHF. CDR3 nucleotides: TGTGCCAGCAGCGGAGGGTTTTTAGGCAATCAGCCCCAGCATTTT.

The chain joins TRBV6-5 to TRBJ2-5; 15 nucleotides agree with TRBD2. CDR3 length: 19 amino acids. CDR1 is MNHEY and CDR2 is SVGAGI in the germline V gene. Trimming at V came to 2 bases and at J to 0 bases, leaving 7 bases not matched to a gene. The CDR3 protein is CASSYRGLAGGTYQETQYF. The CDR3 DNA is TGTGCCAGCAGTTACAGGGGACTAGCGGGAGGCACGTACCAAGAGACCCAGTACTTC.

The chain couples TRBV19 to TRBJ2-1, with D hard to call. CDR1 is LNHDA, CDR2 SQIVND, per germline (reference sequence). Trimming took off 4 bases at V and 0 bases at J, with 4 bases between the two ends. The CDR3 length is 13 residues. CDR3 nucleotide sequence: TGTGCCAGTAGTACCAGCTCCTACAATGAGCAGTTCTTC. This encodes CASSTSSYNEQFF.

V usage is TRBV6-1 and J usage is TRBJ1-1; D is unresolved. The CDR3 loop spans 16 amino acids. V lost 0 bases to trimming and J lost 7 bases, with 18 bases between them. CDR1 and CDR2 from the germline V gene are MNHNS and SASEGT. Here the CDR3 reads CASSEASFQVPLEAFF. CDR3 DNA sequence: TGTGCCAGCAGTGAAGCGTCATTTCAGGTCCCTCTTGAAGCTTTCTTT.

By its share, this clonotype is medium-sized. J is TRBJ2-7 and V is TRBV6-2 or TRBV6-3; possible D gene TRBD2, 6 bases. The germline CDR1 and CDR2 sequences are MNHEY and SVGEGT. The CDR3 sequence is 14 residues long. The V end was cut by 7 bases, the J end by 2 bases, with 15 bases between. CDR3 nucleotides: TGTGCCAGCACCCGGGGTAGCGGAACCTACGAGCAGTACTTC. It is translated as CASTRGSGTYEQYF.

A few counts support this clonotype. The genes are TRBV2 and TRBJ1-6; D possibly corresponds to TRBD1 (5 bases). With 7 bases removed from V and 7 bases from J, the gap between germline ends came to 17 bases. The germline V gene has CDR1 SNHLY and CDR2 FYNNEI. CDR3 length: 15 residues. The CDR3 reads CASIGRDVWNSPLHF. The CDR3 DNA is TGTGCCAGCATTGGCAGGGACGTTTGGAATTCACCCCTCCACTTT.

This clonotype was recorded a few times. The chain links TRBV6-2 or TRBV6-3 to TRBJ2-7; 8 nucleotides match TRBD2. From germline, CDR1 is MNHEY and CDR2 SVGEGT. V was pared by 8 bases and J by 3 bases, with 15 bases of the junction left unmatched. The CDR3 has 16 amino acids. The CDR3 protein is CASGEVAGGRSYEQYF. The DNA for the CDR3 is TGTGCCAGCGGAGAAGTCGCGGGAGGACGGAGCTACGAGCAGTACTTC.